This section outlines one T cell receptor beta chain sequence together with its context. The specificity of this receptor is unknown. Within one base of it there is no much larger clone, and no base qualities were kept. The germline V gene (reference sequence) sets CDR1 to SEHNR and CDR2 to FQNEAQ. From the cysteine up to the phenylalanine, the CDR3 has a length of 14 residues. Only the CDR3 DNA is retained, 42 bases long and in frame from the first base. These data are taken from a study of metastatic and nonmetastatic thyroid tumors (dated by TCRdb to 2018 to 2020). In terms of the full investigation: Repertoires were compared across peripheral blood and tumor or nodule tissue samples from malignant and benign thyroid patients. Broader findings and caveats from the paper: In both blood and tumor samples, malignant tumors were reported to have significantly higher TCR beta diversity than benign nodules.

Library preparation used PCR. The instrument was an Illumina HiSeq 4000. High-throughput sequencing was used to profile the TCR beta-chain CDR3 region of every patient. Per the source publication's procedure: A classifier to discriminate distant-metastatic papillary thyroid cancer patients was built from CDR3 differences across clinicopathological groups. The Shannon index was used to assess repertoire diversity, and the Morisita-Horn index was used to assess tumor-blood repertoire similarity. TCRdb's own reprocessing of the public reads used fastp at Q25 and MiXCR and kept productive beta chains. TCRdb, rather than the study authors, made the V and J calls. Within this sample are under 5,000 clones, with about 20% of them counted one time only. 33% of the sample is held by the ten biggest clonotypes. Before undergoing thyroid surgery, none of the patients had been given any kind of treatment. Patient clinical samples collected from the early 2010s to the late 2010s were retrospectively analysed using T-cell receptor beta sequencing.

The clonotype was recovered from a male donor with papillary thyroid cancer or a benign thyroid nodule (not recorded which). Some clones in this sample may be carry-over from other donors' samples. Sequencing was done on a sample of tumor tissue. The chain is assembled from TRBV7-9 and TRBJ2-5; 8 middle bases align to TRBD2. The J call may be in error: the DNA end matches TRBJ2-1 better. The CDR3 corresponds to CASSHSGLVFEQFF. The nucleotide sequence reads as follows: TGTGCCAGCAGCCACTCGGGACTAGTGTTTGAGCAGTTCTTC.